These T cell receptor beta chains were read from a single sample in a study of shared clonotypes between healthy human individuals. Data came from immunoSEQ multiplex PCR; TCRdb stores just in-frame clones and leaves some out. The sample lists approximately 1.5 million clones, about 98% occurring once. The sample consisted of naive CD4+ T cells sorted from blood. These receptors all stem from a man aged 30 to 45 in good health. CDR3s include the opening cysteine and the closing phenylalanine or tryptophan. A D gene is named only where the DNA matches it firmly. Only part of the rows carry a size: once, few, many, or a class if the clone is expanded.

TRBD1,TRBJ2-6,TRBV10-3,.,TGTGCCATCACCCCCGGGACAGGGGCATCTGGGGCCAACGTCCTGACTTTC,CAITPGTGASGANVLTF
TRBD2,TRBJ2-3,TRBV6-1,.,TGTGCCAGCAGGACTAGCGGAGCTAGCACAGATACGCAGTATTTT,CASRTSGASTDTQYF
.,TRBJ1-4,TRBV11-2,.,TGTGCCAGCAGCTTATCCGCCTCCGGGGATGAAAAACTGTTTTTT,CASSLSASGDEKLFF
.,TRBJ1-3,TRBV11-3,.,TGTGCCAGCAGCTTCGGGAAGGGCGAGGGAAACACCATATATTTT,CASSFGKGEGNTIYF
TRBD2,TRBJ2-7,TRBV5-1,.,TGCGCCAGCAGTCCTAGCGGGAGCTCTTACGAGCAGTACTTC,CASSPSGSSYEQYF
TRBD2,TRBJ2-7,TRBV6-5,.,TGTGCCAGCAAGGTTTGGCGGGAGGCCTACGAGCAGTACTTC,CASKVWREAYEQYF
.,TRBJ2-2,TRBV2,.,TGTGCCAGCTCTGGCGGAGCGAACACCGGGGAGCTGTTTTTT,CASSGGANTGELFF
.,TRBJ2-1,TRBV2,.,TGTGCCAGCAGAGCTAGTAGCTCCTACAATGAGCAGTTCTTC,CASRASSSYNEQFF
.,TRBJ1-1,TRBV4-2,.,TGTGCCAGCAGCCAAGATCAGGAGCTGAACACTGAAGCTTTCTTT,CASSQDQELNTEAFF
TRBD1,TRBJ1-2,TRBV6-1,once,TGTGCCAGCAGTGTGGGACAGGGACATGGCTACACCTTC,CASSVGQGHGYTF
.,TRBJ2-4,TRBV6-6,.,TGTGCCAGCCGTGTAGGGGACAAAAACATTCAGTACTTC,CASRVGDKNIQYF
TRBD1,TRBJ2-5,TRBV7-8,.,TGTGCCAGCAGCCCTAGGGAAGGGGGCGCGGAGACCCAGTACTTC,CASSPREGGAETQYF
.,TRBJ2-7,TRBV7-7,.,TGTGCTAGCAGCGAAGATTTGTCCTACGAGCAGTACTTC,CASSEDLSYEQYF
.,TRBJ2-7,TRBV5-1,.,TGCGCCAGCAGGTCCACAGTGACCTACGAGCAGTACTTC,CASRSTVTYEQYF
TRBD2,TRBJ2-3,TRBV4-1,.,TGCGCCAGCAGCCAAGCCTTACCGGGAGGGGTTTATACAGATACGCAGTATTTT,CASSQALPGGVYTDTQYF
TRBD2,TRBJ2-7,TRBV28,.,TGTGCCAGCAGTTTGCTCGGGAGGGGCTACGAGCAGTACTTC,CASSLLGRGYEQYF
.,TRBJ1-2,TRBV28,.,TGTGCCACCTCGACTCTGGGGGTCGACTATGGCTACACCTTC,CATSTLGVDYGYTF
TRBD2,TRBJ2-5,TRBV5-5,.,TGTGCCAGCAGCTTGTGGCCTAGCGGGAGTGGGGAGACCCAGTACTTC,CASSLWPSGSGETQYF
TRBD2,TRBJ2-7,TRBV7-2,.,TGTGCCAGCAGCCTCGGGACTAGCGGGAGGGCCTACGAGCAGTACTTC,CASSLGTSGRAYEQYF
TRBD1,TRBJ1-1,TRBV28,.,TGTGCCAGCAGTCCATACGGACAGGGTATGGCTTTCTTT,CASSPYGQGMAFF
TRBD1,TRBJ2-7,TRBV2,.,TGTGCCAGCGGAAGGGACAGGACCTACGAGCAGTACTTC,CASGRDRTYEQYF
.,TRBJ1-3,TRBV18,.,TGTGCCAGCTCACCGTTGGCTGACTCTGGAAACACCATATATTTT,CASSPLADSGNTIYF
.,TRBJ2-2,TRBV9,.,TGTGCCAGCAGCGTAGGGGCCGCCCGGGAGCTGTTTTTT,CASSVGAARELFF
.,TRBJ2-1,TRBV11-2,once,TGTGCCAGCAGCCCCAGTATGGGGCAGTTCTTC,CASSPSMGQFF
TRBD1,TRBJ1-5,TRBV18,.,TGTGCCAGCTCACCCACAGGGGGCAATCAGCCCCAGCATTTT,CASSPTGGNQPQHF
TRBD1,TRBJ1-2,TRBV28,.,TGTGCCAGCAGAACGGGACAGCCTAGCTACACCTTC,CASRTGQPSYTF
.,TRBJ1-2,TRBV25-1,.,TGTGCCAGCAGTGACTTGAATACTAACTATGGCTACACCTTC,CASSDLNTNYGYTF
.,TRBJ2-1,TRBV6-5,.,TGTGCCAGCGAAGGAGATACGAGCTCCTACAATGAGCAGTTCTTC,CASEGDTSSYNEQFF
.,TRBJ2-1,TRBV6-1,.,TGTGCCAGCAGTGAAGCCAACTGGTACAATGAGCAGTTCTTC,CASSEANWYNEQFF
TRBD2,TRBJ2-7,TRBV5-1,.,TGCGCCAGCAGCTTGAGTCTTAGCGGGACGCGCGAGCAGTACTTC,CASSLSLSGTREQYF
TRBD2,TRBJ2-2,TRBV18,.,TGTGCCAGCGCGGGACTAGCGGGGCCTAACACCGGGGAGCTGTTTTTT,CASAGLAGPNTGELFF
TRBD1,TRBJ1-4,TRBV18,once,TGTGCCAGCTCACCTCAGGGGGGAGTTCGTGAAAAACTGTTTTTT,CASSPQGGVREKLFF
TRBD1,TRBJ1-2,TRBV5-1,.,TGCGCCAGCAGCCCCGGACAGGGGGCGGGCTACACCTTC,CASSPGQGAGYTF
.,TRBJ1-1,TRBV18,.,TGTGCCAGCTCACCAGGGCAGTCGATGAACACTGAAGCTTTCTTT,CASSPGQSMNTEAFF
.,TRBJ2-1,TRBV28,.,TGTGCCAGCAGTTTAGGGACCGGCGTAAGTGAGCAGTTCTTC,CASSLGTGVSEQFF
TRBD2,TRBJ2-1,TRBV29-1,.,TGCAGCGTTGACGGGCGGGGGTTTTCCTACAATGAGCAGTTCTTC,CSVDGRGFSYNEQFF
.,TRBJ1-5,TRBV9,.,TGTGCCAGCAGCGCCACGTCGGTGGTAGGTGCTCAGCCCCAGCATTTT,CASSATSVVGAQPQHF